This T cell receptor beta chain stems from a study of cytomegalovirus exposure and HLA in healthy donors. Amplification used 60 Vbeta primers and 13 Jbeta primers. Sequencing used immunoSEQ multiplex PCR; TCRdb keeps in-frame clones, though not all of them. The sample lists under 150,000 clones, just under 80% seen once, with 0.85% to 1.4% in the top ten. The clonotype comes from a male donor in good health and CMV-seronegative. The sequenced sample consisted of PBMCs.

As DNA, the CDR3 is TGTGCCATCAGTGAGTCGCGGGACGCCGAAAAACTGTTTTTT. It is translated as CAISESRDAEKLFF. The gene calls are TRBV10-3 and TRBJ1-4, with D possibly TRBD1 on 5 matching bases. The CDR3 sequence is 14 residues long. Per the germline V gene, CDR1 is ENHRY and CDR2 is SYGVKD. The V end was cut by 0 bases, the J end by 8 bases, with 10 bases between.